This entry lists 12 T cell receptor beta chains sequenced from one sample in a study of T cells in tuberculosis. The method was immunoSEQ multiplex PCR; TCRdb's version includes in-frame clones alone and lacks a portion of them. The repertoire holds more than 35,000 clones, nearly 95% seen once, with 6% to 8% in the top ten. The specimen was PBMCs. The receptors were sampled from a donor between 10 and 35 years old with latent tuberculosis or without tuberculosis infection.

This rearrangement joins TRBV5-6 to TRBJ1-1; D remains unclear. The germline V and J ends were trimmed by 4 bases and 10 bases, with 14 bases remaining between them. The CDR3 covers 12 residues. The germline gives CDR1 SGHDT, CDR2 YYEEEE. CDR3 in amino acids: CASSLITNGAFF. As DNA, the CDR3 is TGTGCCAGCAGCCTCATAACTAACGGAGCTTTCTTT.

The chain couples TRBV18 to TRBJ1-4; a weak D match, TRBD1 (6 bases). Trimming removed 1 base at V and 8 bases at J, with 17 bases between. The CDR3 has 16 residues. The germline V gene encodes CDR1 KGHSH and CDR2 LQKENI. The CDR3 loop reads CASSPLGGAGREKLFF. DNA for the CDR3: TGTGCCAGCTCACCACTTGGGGGCGCAGGAAGGGAAAAACTGTTTTTT. Filled out from reference TRBV18 and TRBJ1-4, the complete variable domain reads NAGVMQNPRHLVRRRGQEARLRCSPMKGHSHVYWYRQLPEEGLKFMVYLQKENIIDESGMPKERFSAEFPKEGPSILRIQQVVRGDSAAYFCASSPLGGAGREKLFFGSGTQLSVL.

This sequence joins TRBV18 and TRBJ2-2; D unclear. Germline-derived CDR1 and CDR2 are KGHSH and LQKENI. The V end lost 5 bases, the J end lost 0 bases, and 13 bases lay between the germline ends. This CDR3 region has 16 residues. CDR3 region: CASSEQTPPNTGELFF. CDR3 nucleotide sequence: TGTGCCAGCTCAGAACAGACACCCCCGAACACCGGGGAGCTGTTTTTT.

The chain uses TRBV19 and TRBJ2-2; D gene ambiguous. CDR1 and CDR2 (germline): LNHDA, SQIVND (reference sequence). V was cut by 1 base and J by 5 bases, with 11 bases left in between. The CDR3 length is 15 residues. CDR3 sequence (DNA): TGTGCCAGTAGTATAGTGCCGAGTCTTACCGGGGAGCTGTTTTTT. It encodes CASSIVPSLTGELFF.

The rearrangement uses TRBV6-5 and TRBJ2-3; TRBD2 might be the D (6 bases). Trimming stripped 0 bases from V and 0 bases from J, with 7 bases between. This CDR3 is 15 amino acids long. Germline loops: CDR1 MNHEY, CDR2 SVGAGI. DNA for the CDR3: TGTGCCAGCAGTTACTCGGGGACTAGCACAGATACGCAGTATTTT. This encodes CASSYSGTSTDTQYF.

This clone was recorded once. This chain connects TRBV13 to TRBJ2-3, with D perhaps matching TRBD2 (5 bases). The CDR3 covers 15 residues. Germline V gene sequence: CDR1 PRHDT, CDR2 FYEKMQ (reference sequence). The V gene lost 1 base and the J gene lost 0 bases, with 8 bases spanning the gap. CDR3 in amino acids: CASSLAGNSTDTQYF. For the CDR3, the DNA is TGTGCCAGCAGCTTAGCGGGAAATAGCACAGATACGCAGTATTTT.

This chain connects TRBV30 to TRBJ2-5, with D perhaps matching TRBD1 (6 bases). Trimming took off 3 bases at V and 4 bases at J, with 15 bases between the two ends. Per germline, CDR1 GTSNPN and CDR2 SVGIG (reference sequence). The CDR3 loop spans 14 amino acids. CDR3 bases: TGTGCCTGGAGGCTAATTAGCAGGGGAGAGACCCAGTACTTC. This encodes CAWRLISRGETQYF.

The CDR3 spells CASSWGQGSGTEAFF. The CDR3 DNA follows: TGTGCCAGCAGTTGGGGACAGGGGAGTGGTACTGAAGCTTTCTTT. The chain uses TRBV6-5 and TRBJ1-1; 10 bases are shared with TRBD1. Germline lookup yields CDR1 MNHEY and CDR2 SVGAGI. V lost 4 bases and J lost 5; bases outside the gene matches: 7. CDR3 size: 15 residues.

The chain carries TRBV19 and TRBJ2-7; perhaps TRBD1 as D (6 bases). V lost 4 bases to trimming and J lost 3 bases, with 10 bases between them. The CDR3 contains 13 residues. Germline CDR1 and CDR2: LNHDA and SQIVND (reference sequence). The CDR3: CASSSGQFYEQYF. The CDR3 coding sequence is TGTGCCAGTAGTAGTGGACAGTTCTACGAGCAGTACTTC.

The count of this clone is one. The chain has TRBV15 and TRBJ2-7; 7 nucleotides agree with TRBD1. V lost 5 bases and J lost 2; bases outside the gene matches: 12. CDR3 size: 16 residues. Germline assignment: CDR1 LNHNV and CDR2 YYDKDF (reference sequence). CDR3 region: CATSRFIDRVTYEQYF. The CDR3 nucleotides are TGTGCCACCAGCCGATTCATCGACAGGGTAACCTACGAGCAGTACTTC.

The chain couples TRBV5-1 to TRBJ2-1, with 10 bases aligning to TRBD2. This CDR3 contains 17 residues. Germline CDR1 and CDR2: SGHRS and YFSETQ. V dropped 2 bases and J dropped 5; count of bases not matched to a gene: 10. CDR3 region: CASSLGLAGVQDNEQFF. CDR3 nucleotide sequence: TGCGCCAGCAGCTTAGGTCTAGCGGGAGTTCAAGACAATGAGCAGTTCTTC.

This chain uses TRBV5-5 with TRBJ2-7; 10 bases map to TRBD2. With 0 bases clipped from V and 6 bases from J, the junction kept 15 bases outside the gene matches. The CDR3 contains 18 residues. Germline lookup yields CDR1 SGHKS and CDR2 YYEKEE (reference sequence). This CDR3 is CASSLGASGSRASGEQYF. The CDR3 region has the DNA TGTGCCAGCAGCTTGGGGGCTAGCGGGAGTAGAGCGTCGGGCGAGCAGTACTTC.